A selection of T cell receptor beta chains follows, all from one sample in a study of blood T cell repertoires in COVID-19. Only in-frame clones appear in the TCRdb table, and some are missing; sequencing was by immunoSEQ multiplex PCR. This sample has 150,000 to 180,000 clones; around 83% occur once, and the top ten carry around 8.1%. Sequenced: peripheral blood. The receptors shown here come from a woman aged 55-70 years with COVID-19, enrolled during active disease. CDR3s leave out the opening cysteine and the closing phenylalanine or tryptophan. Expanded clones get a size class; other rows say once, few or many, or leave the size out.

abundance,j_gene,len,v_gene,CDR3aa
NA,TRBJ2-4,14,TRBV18,ASSPISGTRTHIQY
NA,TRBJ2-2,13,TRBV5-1,ASSPRQGHAGELF
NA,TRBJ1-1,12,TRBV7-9,ASSLSRAALEAF
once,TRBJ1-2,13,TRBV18,ASSPGGQGDYGYT
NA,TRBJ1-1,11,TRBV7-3,ASSLGGGDEAF
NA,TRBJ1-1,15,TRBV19,ASSIDLFGTGRTEAF
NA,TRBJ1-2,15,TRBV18,ASSPLEDRVFIYGYT
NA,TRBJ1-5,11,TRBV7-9,ASSPGGKQPQH
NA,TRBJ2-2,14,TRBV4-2,ASSQEPSGGFGELF
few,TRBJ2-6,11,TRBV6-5,ASSSPGANVLT
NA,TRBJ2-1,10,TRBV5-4,ASSLDPREQF
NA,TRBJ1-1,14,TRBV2,ASSGRAGQYNTEAF
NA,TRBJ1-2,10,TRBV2,ASTPGIYGYT
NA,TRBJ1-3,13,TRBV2,ASAGNTRTGNTIY
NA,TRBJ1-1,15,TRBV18,ASSLRPSNYQGTEAF
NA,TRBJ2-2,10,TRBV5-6,ASSWTSGELF
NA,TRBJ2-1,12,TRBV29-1,SVPGQGSLDEQF
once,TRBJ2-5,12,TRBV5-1,ASSPGQLGETQY
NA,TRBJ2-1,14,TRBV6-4,ASSRGSGSSYNEQF
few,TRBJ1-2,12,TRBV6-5,ASSPRQTVDGYT
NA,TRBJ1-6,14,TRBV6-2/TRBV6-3,ASSWAKSSYNSPLH
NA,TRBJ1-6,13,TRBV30,AWKDRGKNNSPLH
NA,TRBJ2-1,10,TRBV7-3,ASSPTGLEQF
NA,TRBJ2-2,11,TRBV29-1,SVEEQGPGELF
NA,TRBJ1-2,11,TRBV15,ATSRSGRGGYT
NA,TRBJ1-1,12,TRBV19,ASRAGTGAAEAF
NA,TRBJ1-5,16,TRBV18,ASSQQGRGAYSNQPQH
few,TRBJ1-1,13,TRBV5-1,ASSPSGGMNTEAF
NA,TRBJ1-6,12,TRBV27,ASSPTGANSPLH
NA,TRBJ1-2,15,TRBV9,ASSETGQGRFNYGYT
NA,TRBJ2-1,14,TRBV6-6,ASSSSGTSGSYEQF
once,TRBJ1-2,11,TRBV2,ASQDRANYGYT
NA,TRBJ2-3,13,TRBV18,ASSLTSGRTDTQY
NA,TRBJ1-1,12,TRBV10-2,ASSEIFQRQGAF
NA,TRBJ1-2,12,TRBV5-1,ASSVQGADYGYT
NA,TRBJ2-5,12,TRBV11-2,ASSLRLAGETQY
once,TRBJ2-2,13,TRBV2,ASREDRVGTGELF
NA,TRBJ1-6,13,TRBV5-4,ASSLAGQADSPLH
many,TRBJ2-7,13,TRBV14,ASSRSGLAGYEQY
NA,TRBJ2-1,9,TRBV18,ASSLQAEQF
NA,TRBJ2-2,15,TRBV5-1,ASSLGTSGVSTGELF
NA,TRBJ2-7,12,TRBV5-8,ASSPWTGNYEQY